The 6 T cell receptor beta chains below were found in one sample sequenced in a study of beta chain features in type 1 diabetes. Sequencing targeted expressed TCRB transcripts, as all isolated RNA had been reverse transcribed. Libraries were prepared by immunoSEQ multiplex PCR; TCRdb keeps only in-frame clonotypes and omits some of them. Here the sample spans hundreds of thousands of clones, around a sixth being singletons. Sequencing was performed on naive CD4+ T cells from blood. The receptors originated from a man between 18 and 29 years old in good health.

The V gene is TRBV9, the J gene TRBJ2-2, with D uncertain. V was trimmed by 0 bases and J by 1 base, leaving 4 bases between them. Germline V gene sequence: CDR1 SGDLS, CDR2 YYNGEE. CDR3 length: 14 amino acids. The CDR3 here is CASSVARNTGELFF. CDR3 sequence (DNA): TGTGCCAGCAGCGTAGCCAGGAACACCGGGGAGCTGTTTTTT.

This clone was seen only a few times. The chain carries TRBV28 and TRBJ2-4, with a weak D call TRBD2 (6 bases). CDR3 size: 15 residues. Germline CDR1 and CDR2: MDHEN and SYDVKM. The ends were cut back, 5 bases at V and 8 bases at J, with 19 bases in the middle. The CDR3 sequence is CASSVGVGGVDIQYF. The CDR3 DNA reads TGTGCCAGCAGTGTCGGGGTAGGAGGGGTCGACATTCAGTACTTC.

V gene TRBV7-2 combines with J gene TRBJ2-2; TRBD1 aligns across 7 bases. Per the germline V gene, CDR1 is SGHTA and CDR2 is FQGNSA. The V segment lost 5 bases and the J segment 3 bases; nucleotides outside the gene matches: 6. The CDR3 totals 15 residues. CDR3 in DNA: TGTGCCAGCAGCCCGACAGGGTGGTACACCGGGGAGCTGTTTTTT. Its protein is CASSPTGWYTGELFF.

In its sample, this clone was seen a few times. The chain combines TRBV9 with TRBJ1-2; D uncertain. CDR1 and CDR2 from the germline V gene are SGDLS and YYNGEE. Trimming shortened V by 4 bases and J by 0 bases, and 7 bases separated the two germline ends. There are 13 residues in the CDR3. CDR3 amino acids: CASSLNPNYGYTF. CDR3 sequence (DNA): TGTGCCAGCAGCCTAAACCCTAACTATGGCTACACCTTC.

V and J are TRBV12-2 and TRBJ2-5. TRBV12-2 is an annotated pseudogene. This CDR3 contains 15 residues. CDR3 in amino acids: CASRAAPGREETQYF. The CDR3 DNA reads TGTGCAAGTCGCGCCGCTCCGGGCAGGGAGGAGACCCAGTACTTC.

This clone has just a few counts. The chain combines TRBV5-1 with TRBJ1-1; D is unresolved. V was trimmed by 4 bases and J by 5 bases, leaving 6 bases between them. The CDR3 has 11 residues. The V gene's germline CDR1 is SGHRS and CDR2 YFSETQ. CDR3 nucleotides: TGCGCCAGCAGCGTTGGGACTGAAGCTTTCTTT. Its translation is CASSVGTEAFF.